The present TCR beta chain was sequenced within a study of CD8+CD57+ T cells in acquired aplastic anemia. General study points: Any difference that existed in CD8+ Simpson's diversity between patients and controls was not significant.

This clonotype was recorded many times. The antigen remains undetermined. Patients picked for sequencing had shown CD8+CD57+ cell expansion detected by flow cytometry. Investigators profiled TCR beta VDJ and CDR3 from genomic DNA template. TCRdb itself ran the reads through MiXCR, one entry per CDR3 protein. The data show 180,000 or so distinct CDR3 sequences, less than 60% seen once. The TCR was taken from a human donor with aplastic anemia. The sequenced material came from sorted CD4+, CD8+, or CD8+CD57+ T cells (not recorded which) from PBMCs.

The CDR3 is CASSSRGAGGNYEQYF. In nucleotides, the CDR3 is TGCGCCAGCAGCTCCAGAGGGGCAGGGGGAAACTACGAGCAGTACTTC. The V and J genes are TRBV5-1 and TRBJ2-7; 7 bases agree with TRBD1. This CDR3 contains 16 residues. CDR1 is SGHRS, CDR2 YFSETQ, per germline. With V trimmed by 3 bases and J by 3 bases, 12 bases remained unmatched.